This T cell receptor beta chain is drawn from a study listed by TCRdb under 2016. Cut back by 5 bases and 4 bases, the V and J ends lie 2 bases apart. From the cysteine through the phenylalanine, the CDR3 covers 11 amino acids. Of the read, only the CDR3 DNA is kept; its 33 bases are in frame from base 1. The germline V gene gives CDR1 as KGHDR and CDR2 as SFDVKD. At least ten counts were recorded for this clonotype. Its target antigen remains unknown. Qualities for individual bases were not recorded, and no much larger clone is one base off. Receptors were amplified or captured by RT-PCR. The sequencing machine was an Illumina MiSeq. Starting from the raw public reads, TCRdb applied fastp trimming at Q25, assembled clones with MiXCR and retained in-frame beta chains. Each entry is one CDR3 protein sequence, shown with its most common DNA and genes. A total of about 680,000 distinct CDR3 sequences appear in this sample, 12% to 15% of them only once. The ten most abundant clones make up roughly 4% of the sample.

The sequence came from a female donor in good health, serving as a healthy control. This receptor chain uses TRBV24-1 and TRBJ2-1; confidence is insufficient to name the D gene. Sequences were obtained from memory CD4+ T cells from blood. The DNA is as follows: TGTGCCACCAGTGGTTACAATGAGCAGTTCTTC. It encodes CATSGYNEQFF.